Below are 9 T cell receptor beta chains sequenced from a single sample in a study of blood T cell repertoires in COVID-19. Data came from immunoSEQ multiplex PCR; TCRdb stores just in-frame clones and leaves some out. The sample has 90,000 to 100,000 clones; approximately 81% are singletons. Input material: peripheral blood. These receptors came from a man in his sixties with acute or convalescent COVID-19.

This clone was seen only a few times. This sequence joins TRBV18 and TRBJ1-4; no reliable D call. The germline CDR1 and CDR2 sequences are KGHSH and LQKENI. Trimming removed 0 bases from V and 6 bases from J, with 23 bases in between. The CDR3 sequence is 19 residues long. In nucleotides, the CDR3 is TGTGCCAGCTCACCACCGAGCTTTGGAACGCCCGGGGATTATGAAAAACTGTTTTTT. Its translation: CASSPPSFGTPGDYEKLFF.

About this clone: An end of the junction differs from the germline gene, which may be a read error. The genes are TRBV5-1 and TRBJ2-7, with no clear D. This CDR3 comprises 12 residues. CDR1 is SGHRS and CDR2 is YFSETQ in the germline V gene. CDR3 in amino acids: CASNLNSYEQYF. The CDR3 coding sequence is TGCGCCAGCAACTTGAACAGTTACGAGCAGTACTTC.

The V gene is TRBV9, the J gene TRBJ2-5; maybe TRBD2 (6 bases). The CDR3 covers 15 residues. V lost 0 bases and J lost 5, with 14 bases in between. Germline CDR1 is SGDLS and CDR2 is YYNGEE. The CDR3 DNA reads TGTGCCAGCAGCGTAGAAGGTCGGGAGAGGGAGACCCAGTACTTC. Translation: CASSVEGRERETQYF.

The chain links TRBV29-1 to TRBJ1-5, with D unclear. Looked up from germline, CDR1 is SQVTM and CDR2 is ANQGSEA. V was trimmed by 4 bases and J by 5 bases, leaving 12 bases between them. This CDR3 is built from 13 residues. CDR3 bases: TGCAGCGTTGGTGAGGGTAGTCATCAGCCCCAGCATTTT. It is translated as CSVGEGSHQPQHF.

V and J are TRBV30 and TRBJ2-7, with a weak D call TRBD1 (5 bases). Trimming removed 8 bases from V and 2 bases from J, with 16 bases in between. The CDR3 consists of 13 residues. Germline V gives CDR1 GTSNPN, CDR2 SVGIG (reference sequence). CDR3 sequence (DNA): TGTGCCGCGAGTGTTAGGGGCCCCTACGAGCAGTACTTC. It codes for CAASVRGPYEQYF. The entire variable domain, with the rest obtained from reference TRBV30 and TRBJ2-7, is as follows: SQTIHQWPATLVQPVGSPLSLECTVEGTSNPNLYWYRQAAGRGLQLLFYSVGIGQISSEVPQNLSASRPQDRQFILSSKKLLLSDSGFYLCAASVRGPYEQYFGPGTRLTVT.

The rearrangement links TRBV30 to TRBJ2-1; perhaps TRBD2 as D (5 bases). Germline lookup yields CDR1 GTSNPN and CDR2 SVGIG (reference sequence). V was shortened by 2 bases and J by 2 bases, with 10 bases between the two germline ends. The CDR3 runs 14 residues. CDR3 coding DNA: TGTGCCTGGAGTAAGGAACTAGCCTACAATGAGCAGTTCTTC. This sequence encodes CAWSKELAYNEQFF. Full variable domain (outside the CDR3, taken from reference TRBV30 and TRBJ2-1): SQTIHQWPATLVQPVGSPLSLECTVEGTSNPNLYWYRQAAGRGLQLLFYSVGIGQISSEVPQNLSASRPQDRQFILSSKKLLLSDSGFYLCAWSKELAYNEQFFGPGTRLTVL.

The count of this clone is one. The CDR3 region has the DNA TGTGCCAGCAGCCAGACAGGGCCCCTCGGCTACACCTTC. This codes for CASSQTGPLGYTF. The chain combines TRBV11-2 with TRBJ1-2; 7 nucleotides line up with TRBD1. The germline gives CDR1 SGHAT, CDR2 FQNNGV. V lost 5 bases, J lost 8 bases, and 8 bases stayed unmatched. This CDR3 spans 13 amino acids.

The chain joins TRBV11-3 to TRBJ1-1; the D is unclear. Looked up from germline, CDR1 is SGHNT and CDR2 is YENEEA. The CDR3 runs to 13 residues. V gave up 3 bases and J gave up 5 bases, with 10 bases separating them. The CDR3 sequence is CASSLALRTEAFF. The CDR3 DNA follows: TGTGCCAGCAGCTTGGCCCTGAGGACTGAAGCTTTCTTT. Together with reference TRBV11-3 and TRBJ1-1, the CDR3 gives the full variable domain: EAGVVQSPRYKIIEKKQPVAFWCNPISGHNTLYWYLQNLGQGPELLIRYENEEAVDDSQLPKDRFSAERLKGVDSTLKIQPAELGDSAVYLCASSLALRTEAFFGQGTRLTVV.

The chain links TRBV13 to TRBJ2-5; 11 nucleotides agree with TRBD2. The V gene end was trimmed by 9 bases and the J gene end by 4 bases; junction bases not matched to a gene: 4. CDR3 length equals 13 residues. Germline V gene lookup returns CDR1 PRHDT and CDR2 FYEKMQ (reference sequence). The CDR3 bases are TGTGCCAGTGCACTAGCGGGGGCAGAGACCCAGTACTTC. Residues: CASALAGAETQYF.